This T cell receptor beta chain is from a study of cytomegalovirus exposure and HLA in healthy donors. Overall study findings and caveats: A few chains linked to CMV were shown in vitro to be specific for CMV antigens.

CDR3 size: 14 residues. The germline CDR1 and CDR2 sequences are SGHNT and YYREEE (reference sequence). Trimming removed 1 base from V and 5 bases from J, with 9 bases in between. On this clone: Antigen specificity is unknown.

Clones were read by immunoSEQ multiplex PCR, and TCRdb kept only the in-frame ones, dropping some. Of over 100,000 clones in the sample, over 75% were seen once. The sequenced material came from PBMCs. J is TRBJ2-2 and V is TRBV5-4; perhaps TRBD1 as D (6 bases). The receptor was isolated from a woman aged 18 to 35 in good health and CMV-seropositive. In nucleotides, the CDR3 is TGTGCCAGCAGCTTGAACAGGGCAACCGGGGAGCTGTTTTTT. It yields the protein CASSLNRATGELFF. The full variable domain, in which reference TRBV5-4 and TRBJ2-2 provide the parts outside the CDR3, is ETGVTQSPTHLIKTRGQQVTLRCSSQSGHNTVSWYQQALGQGPQFIFQYYREEENGRGNFPPRFSGLQFPNYSSELNVNALELDDSALYLCASSLNRATGELFFGEGSRLTVL.